The 14 T cell receptor beta chains presented below share a single source sample, sequenced in a study of blood T cell repertoires in COVID-19. Some clones are missing from TCRdb's copy, which holds only in-frame ones; the method was immunoSEQ multiplex PCR. The table has some 350,000 clones, roughly 89% seen once; the top ten hold around 7%. Sequencing input: peripheral blood. These receptors were collected from a man aged 18 to 30 with active or convalescent COVID-19.

The count of this clone is one. This sequence joins TRBV7-3 and TRBJ2-3; 9 bases align to TRBD2. The CDR3 loop spans 16 amino acids. Per the germline V gene, CDR1 is SGHTA and CDR2 is FQGTGA. The J segment lost 2 bases and the V segment lost 4 bases, leaving 7 bases of the junction unmatched. CDR3 region: CASSSISGGPTDTQYF. DNA of the CDR3: TGTGCCAGCAGCTCAATTAGCGGGGGACCCACAGATACGCAGTATTTT.

The rearrangement joins TRBV14 to TRBJ1-1; TRBD1 agrees at 9 bases. The junction had 10 bases not matched to a gene; V was cut back by 4 bases and J by 4 bases. The CDR3 totals 16 residues. Germline V gene data show CDR1 as SGHDN and CDR2 as FVKESK. The CDR3 coding sequence is TGTGCCAGCAGCCGCCTGGACAGGGGTATGGGCACTGAAGCTTTCTTT. Translation: CASSRLDRGMGTEAFF.

The chain couples TRBV6-5 to TRBJ1-1, with D uncertain. The ends were cut back, 0 bases at V and 8 bases at J, with 13 bases in the middle. Germline-derived CDR1 and CDR2 are MNHEY and SVGAGI. The CDR3 contains 14 residues. The CDR3 reads CASSYSMVPVEAFF. The CDR3 DNA sequence: TGTGCCAGCAGTTACTCGATGGTGCCAGTCGAAGCTTTCTTT.

This chain links TRBV21-1 with TRBJ1-1. TRBV21-1 is tagged as a pseudogene. The CDR3 contains 16 residues. In DNA form, the CDR3 reads TGTGCCAGCAGCAAAGGGATTCGGGGGGAGAACACTGAAGCTTTCTTT. It codes for CASSKGIRGENTEAFF.

The chain combines TRBV4-3 with TRBJ2-2; a weak D match, TRBD1 (5 bases). CDR1 is LGHNA and CDR2 is YSLEER in the germline V gene. The CDR3 runs 16 residues. The V end lost 0 bases, the J end lost 2 bases, and 10 bases lay between the germline ends. The CDR3 region has the DNA TGCGCCAGCAGCCAAGAGAGTAGGGGTAACACCGGGGAGCTGTTTTTT. Translation: CASSQESRGNTGELFF.

V is TRBV5-4 and J is TRBJ2-1; tentative D call: TRBD2 (5 bases). V gave up 0 bases and J gave up 2 bases, with 12 bases separating them. This CDR3 has 16 amino acids. The germline CDR1 and CDR2 sequences are SGHNT and YYREEE (reference sequence). CDR3 loop: CASSLGGASAYNEQFF. The DNA for the CDR3 is TGTGCCAGCAGCTTGGGGGGAGCCTCGGCCTACAATGAGCAGTTCTTC.

The rearrangement uses TRBV7-3 and TRBJ2-3, with 12 bases matching TRBD2. This CDR3 has 16 residues. Germline V gene sequence: CDR1 SGHTA, CDR2 FQGTGA. Trimming removed 5 bases from V and 3 bases from J; junction bases left unmatched: 6. The CDR3 region has the DNA TGTGCCAGCAGCGCCCTAGCGGGGGGGCCGACAGATACGCAGTATTTT. This codes for CASSALAGGPTDTQYF.

In its sample, this clone was seen a few times. This chain connects TRBV4-2 to TRBJ2-1; D gene uncertain. V dropped 4 bases and J dropped 2 bases, with 15 bases sitting between them. The CDR3 totals 16 residues. The germline V gene has CDR1 LGHNA and CDR2 YNFKEQ. The CDR3 DNA reads as TGTGCCAGCAGCCCTGACCTCGGAGCCGCCTACAATGAGCAGTTCTTC. Translation: CASSPDLGAAYNEQFF.

This chain links TRBV11-2 with TRBJ2-2, with a possible D match to TRBD2 (6 bases). The CDR3 is 15 amino acids. Trimming removed 3 bases from V and 5 bases from J, with 13 bases in between. Per the germline V gene, CDR1 is SGHAT and CDR2 is FQNNGV. CDR3 sequence (DNA): TGTGCCAGCAGCTTTGGAGGGAAGGGTACCGGGGAGCTGTTTTTT. Translation: CASSFGGKGTGELFF.

This chain links TRBV6-5 with TRBJ2-2, with D possibly being TRBD2 (5 bases). The germline V gene encodes CDR1 MNHEY and CDR2 SVGAGI. V lost 6 bases and J 1 base, leaving 9 bases between the germline ends. The CDR3 has 14 residues. CDR3 amino acids: CASRRDLNTGELFF. The CDR3, as DNA: TGTGCCAGCAGACGGGATCTGAACACCGGGGAGCTGTTTTTT.

The V call is TRBV5-6, the J call TRBJ2-7; D is possibly TRBD1 (5 bases). The CDR3 is 13 residues long. Trimming stripped 4 bases from V and 4 bases from J, with 12 bases between. Germline V gives CDR1 SGHDT, CDR2 YYEEEE. In nucleotides, the CDR3 is TGTGCCAGCAGCCGACCACCAGGGTACGAGCAGTACTTC. As protein: CASSRPPGYEQYF. The full variable domain, with the rest looked up from reference TRBV5-6 and TRBJ2-7, is DAGVTQSPTHLIKTRGQQVTLRCSPKSGHDTVSWYQQALGQGPQFIFQYYEEEERQRGNFPDRFSGHQFPNYSSELNVNALLLGDSALYLCASSRPPGYEQYFGPGTRLTVT.

This clone appeared a few times. The rearrangement uses TRBV7-3 and TRBJ1-1; 7 nucleotides match TRBD1. V was pared by 4 bases and J by 5 bases, with 7 bases of the junction left unmatched. Germline lookup yields CDR1 SGHTA and CDR2 FQGTGA. This CDR3 spans 14 amino acids. CDR3 protein: CASSSEGAGTEAFF. DNA for the CDR3: TGTGCCAGCAGCTCCGAGGGGGCTGGAACTGAAGCTTTCTTT. Full variable domain (rest looked up from reference TRBV7-3 and TRBJ1-1): GAGVSQTPSNKVTEKGKYVELRCDPISGHTALYWYRQSLGQGPEFLIYFQGTGAADDSGLPNDRFFAVRPEGSVSTLKIQRTERGDSAVYLCASSSEGAGTEAFFGQGTRLTVV.

The chain recombines TRBV11-1 with TRBJ2-7; TRBD1 aligns across 9 bases. The germline V gene has CDR1 SGHAT and CDR2 FQDESV (reference sequence). The J segment lost 4 bases and the V segment lost 4 bases, leaving 8 bases of the junction unmatched. This CDR3 is 15 amino acids long. CDR3 loop: CASSSPGTGIYEQYF. DNA for the CDR3: TGTGCCAGCAGCTCACCCGGGACAGGGATTTACGAGCAGTACTTC. Variable domain in full (rest from reference TRBV11-1 and TRBJ2-7): EAEVAQSPRYKITEKSQAVAFWCDPISGHATLYWYRQILGQGPELLVQFQDESVVDDSQLPKDRFSAERLKGVDSTLKIQPAELGDSAMYLCASSSPGTGIYEQYFGPGTRLTVT.

The chain links TRBV18 to TRBJ2-4; TRBD1 might be the D (6 bases). Germline CDR1 KGHSH, CDR2 LQKENI. V gave up 1 base and J gave up 5 bases, with 12 bases separating them. This CDR3 spans 15 amino acids. The CDR3 region has the DNA TGTGCCAGCTCACCACTCCAGGGGTGGCAAAACATTCAGTACTTC. It is translated as CASSPLQGWQNIQYF.